A single T cell receptor beta chain is shown here with its context. Its antigen target is currently unknown. Base-call qualities are not available, and no considerably larger clone is one nucleotide away. The source of the sample is a study of blood T cell repertoires in COVID-19 (dated by TCRdb to between 2020 and 2021). Regarding the complete study: Samples covering the acute and convalescent phases of COVID-19 were provided by collaborators in the United States, Italy and Spain. The material from the prospective study consisted of cDNA or gDNA derived from T cells, B-cell-depleted T cells, or PBMCs. Subjects who had been exposed to COVID-19, were actively infected with it, or had recovered from it provided the deeply sampled blood TCRbeta repertoires that made up the dataset. The repertoires were released in a freely available public database meant as a resource for research on the immune response to SARS-CoV-2. The samples were drawn from two sources: the first 160 participants of the ongoing ImmuneRACE study, and 950 to 1,500 subjects contributed by 6 global collaborators. Nearly every sample came with metadata listing a de-identified subject ID, COVID-19 status, age in years and sex. Where available, HLA class I and class II types were obtained from metadata supplied by the sample provider rather than from assay-based typing. General study outcomes and caveats: Clinical and demographic metadata were provided uncurated, with the amount varying by source and participant.

The immunoSEQ Assay, a bias-controlled multiplex PCR, was used to amplify TCRbeta CDR3 regions from genomic DNA. The study's processing was this. The number of nucleated cells in each sample was estimated by amplification of reference gene primers within the assay. To quantify the absolute abundance of each unique TCRbeta CDR3 rearrangement, sequence reads were collapsed and filtered. For each sample, productive Simpson clonality was calculated as the square root of Simpson's diversity index over productive rearrangements. The clones in this table, taken by TCRdb from immuneACCESS, are in-frame only. Not every clone is retained; where verified, under half of the shortfall comes from an unresolved V gene, and the cause of the rest is unknown. V and J calls and clone size are copied from that table; D and trimming were computed from the DNA. This sample lists 250,000 to 300,000 clones; roughly nine tenths were detected once. The top ten clonotypes cover more than 1% of the sample.

In the prospective study, participants were roughly 18 to 100 years old, resided in 20 to 30 geographic areas of the United States, and were enrolled through a virtual design. In the prospective study, cohorts were assigned on the basis of participant-reported clinical history obtained from a screening survey and a study questionnaire. Mobile phlebotomists in the prospective study collected whole blood, serum and a nasopharyngeal or oropharyngeal swab from every participant. Over a roughly 2-month period, participants in the prospective study had the option of providing additional blood draws and questionnaires. Before DNA extraction, prospective study blood samples were shipped either frozen or at room temperature. The V end loses 0 bases and the J end loses 5 bases, and a stretch of 13 bases separates them. Including cysteine and phenylalanine, the CDR3 has 15 amino acids. The CDR3 DNA has 45 bases and is translated from base 1. From a lookup of the germline V gene, CDR1 and CDR2 are SGHAT and FQNNGV.

This sequence originates from a human donor in a cohort exposed to, infected with or recovered from COVID-19 (not recorded which). The donor label of this sample is uncertain. The chain uses TRBV11-2 and TRBJ1-1; the D gene remains uncertain. Sequencing was performed on PBMCs or T cells enriched from blood (not recorded which). The DNA sequence reads TGTGCCAGCAGCTTAGATTTGGTTTCGGGGACTGAAGCTTTCTTT. This codes for CASSLDLVSGTEAFF.